This entry is about one T cell receptor beta chain. This clone has a single count. This receptor's antigen is unknown. Base-call qualities are not available, and no considerably larger clone is one nucleotide away. This entry belongs to a study of cytomegalovirus exposure and HLA in healthy donors (TCRdb year 2017). Turning to the overall study: An earlier analysis of some 500 of the donors reported 250 to 350 Gb of sequence data and roughly 110 million unique TCR beta sequences from about 179 million T cells. An early release covering 500 to 750 HLA-typed donors comprised 250 to 350 gigabases of sequencing data and around 80 million unique TCR sequences. Among the roughly 390 genotyped donors, 81% belonged to the genetic ancestry cluster associated with self-reported Caucasian donors. The study aimed to test whether signatures of past pathogen exposure could be identified by cataloging public T cell receptors. Using immunosequencing, the study profiled T cell repertoires from some 670 subjects and related those repertoires to cytomegalovirus serostatus. Along with the approximately 700-subject first cohort, a separate validation cohort of around 110 different subjects was used. The study combined high-throughput TCR immunosequencing, statistical association of individual TCRs with disease status, and machine learning to predict cytomegalovirus infection status. A later analysis re-analyzed previously published TCR beta repertoires from 666 donors and added high-resolution HLA genotyping to study TCR occurrence patterns. Rather than using new phenotypic data, the later analysis identified candidate immune exposures from TCR beta sequences and from how often those sequences occurred across donors. In an earlier analysis of around 540 of the donors, high-throughput TCR beta sequencing was used to judge whether each TCR beta V gene segment behaved as functional or pseudogenic. Donor age, sex, ethnicity and CMV serostatus were compiled together with the repertoire data. A later genetic analysis used genome-wide SNP genotypes for about three fifths of the 666 donors, treating that subset as a discovery cohort. All discovery cohort repertoires had been generated using a single sequencing platform. HLA typing included class I and class II loci at four-digit resolution. The number of typed donors differed by locus: about 629-630 for A, B, C, DRB1 and DQB1; 500 to 550 for DQA1; 606 for DPA1; and around 450 for DPB1. Because of strong linkage in the cohort, five DR-DQ haplotypes were treated as single units for association and clustering. Among over 350 genotyped donors of the cohort, an average of roughly 240,000 unique TCR beta nucleotide sequences were sequenced per donor, around 18% of them non-productive.

The cohort was made up of 500 to 800 healthy bone marrow donors. All cohort members were sampled while nominally healthy, although unrecorded immune exposures were likely present. The donor tested CMV seropositive, placing the donor among the 290 or so seropositive members of the cohort. A peripheral blood sample was collected from each donor, and TCR beta sequencing was performed on peripheral blood mononuclear cells. The Qiagen DNeasy Blood Extraction Kit was used to extract genomic DNA from the blood cell samples. The library was obtained by the immunoSEQ multiplex PCR assay. The multiplex PCR relied on a mix of 60 forward primers for TCR Vbeta segments and 13 reverse primers for TCR Jbeta segments. A multiplex PCR assay on genomic DNA amplified the CDR3 region of rearranged TCR beta genes. Amplified TCR beta libraries were sequenced as 87-base-pair reads on the Illumina HiSeq System. The original pipeline was this. Across the 700 or so repertoires, a later analysis counted 78 million or so unique TCR beta chains, approximately 10 million of which were shared by at least two donors. A nearest-neighbor algorithm error-corrected the raw reads and collapsed the reads into unique sequences, merging closely related sequences to remove PCR and sequencing errors. V, D and J gene segments were assigned by aligning CDR3 sequences to IMGT reference sequences. For a sequence to be retained, a match of at least six nucleotides was required to both a V gene segment and a J gene segment. A rearrangement counted as productive if the CDR3 had no stop codons and remained in frame with V and J, and every other rearrangement counted as non-productive. Following IMGT convention, CDR3 was defined as the stretch from the second conserved V-encoded cysteine up to the conserved J-encoded phenylalanine. Sequences without an unambiguous match to a single V gene segment were excluded from the earlier analysis of 450 to 750 of the donors. In an earlier analysis of 587 of the donors, a V segment was called functional when productive rearrangements were above 56.7%, and segregating when the standard deviation between donors exceeded 5%. A statistical classification framework was developed to diagnose cytomegalovirus status using the catalog of TCR beta chain sequences. V and J gene assignment, in a later analysis, came from comparing TCR nucleotide sequences with IMGT/GENE-DB human TR gene sequences. The TCRdist pipeline was used in a later analysis to assign CDR3 sequences and most-parsimonious VDJ recombination scenarios. In a later analysis, each TCR beta chain was defined by its CDR3 amino acid sequence together with its V-gene family, and reads without a unique V-gene family were excluded. In a later analysis, around 650 highly shared, low-generation-probability nucleotide sequences were removed to address suspected cross-contamination and a sequencing artifact. In a later analysis, a clonal expansion index was calculated for each public chain from normalized within-repertoire ranks of inferred template counts. In a later analysis, generation probabilities were computed with a VDJ recombination model fitted to out-of-frame rearrangements, and the resulting probabilities were checked against IGoR. A later analysis scored TCR-TCR, TCR-HLA and TCR-CMV co-occurrence with hypergeometric tests, applying a repertoire-size bias correction to TCR pairs. False discovery rates were estimated in a later analysis by permuting HLA or CMV assignments 20 times. In a later analysis, co-occurring TCRs were grouped using DBSCAN, with TCRdist sequence similarity added in when clustering inside HLA-allele-positive subsets. Repertoires with fewer than 30,000 or more than 120,000 public chains, plus five repertoires with anomalous nucleotide sharing, were excluded from co-occurrence clustering. TCRdb limited this immuneACCESS table to in-frame rearrangements with V and J called. A share of clones is missing; checked studies link under half to unresolved V genes, and the rest is unexplained. Clone size and V and J calls were adopted from that table, with D and trimming inferred from the DNA. This sample lists roughly 100,000 clones; 74% were detected once. Jointly, the top ten make up approximately 2.5% of the sample.

The paper as a whole reports these results and caveats: An earlier analysis of approximately 590 of the donors showed that most TCR beta V segments appeared in productive rearrangements either about 87% or about 30% of the time, which broadly matched IMGT annotations. Compared with equally common non-associated chains, HLA-associated TCR beta chains in a later analysis were more clonally expanded and had lower generation probabilities. A later analysis associated roughly 17,000 TCR beta sequences with specific HLA alleles at a false discovery rate of 0.05. Some IMGT-functional V segments, including TRBV6-2 and TRBV6-3, could not be told apart with the 87-base-pair reads, so those segments were excluded. Most CMV-associated TCR beta chains appeared to be HLA-restricted in a later analysis, and the HLA associations seemed to be driven largely by CMV exposure. In a later genetic analysis, fewer N-insertions in productive TCRs were reported among donors in an Asian-associated ancestry cluster than the roughly 700-donor mean. The earlier analysis of fewer than 750 of the donors excluded roughly 16 rarely observed V segments, including chromosome 9 orphons, because counts were too low. Sequencing depth was assumed to be roughly uniform across donors in the presence/absence analyses, though that assumption may not hold. Strong co-occurrence of HLA alleles, especially DR and DQ, made assigning TCR associations to individual alleles difficult. A few of the identified cytomegalovirus-associated TCR beta chains were confirmed in vitro to be specific for cytomegalovirus antigens. A later analysis found that TCR association rates varied across HLA loci, with DRB1 alleles showing the most associated TCRs and HLA-C alleles the fewest. It was suggested by the authors that the approach could potentially be generalized to other disease states and immunological phenotypes. Most TCR sequences were observed very rarely across donors, whereas some public TCRs were present in many individuals. A cluster of highly shared sequence variants was judged likely to represent a technical artifact of the sequencing pipeline. Cytomegalovirus status was reported to be diagnosed by the classifier with high specificity and sensitivity in both the original and validation cohorts. Because HLA typing was unavailable for some donors at each locus, only the typed subset was used in association tests. According to a later analysis, parvovirus B19, influenza, CMV and Epstein-Barr virus appeared linked to several top co-occurrence clusters. A total of 164 TCR beta chains were listed by the study as associated with cytomegalovirus. An association between a missense DCLRE1C variant and V-gene and J-gene trimming of TCR beta chains was found in a later genetic analysis and replicated in an independent cohort. A further reported finding was that TCR beta sequences accurately predicted the HLA-A and HLA-B alleles for most subjects in the first cohort. Linkage disequilibrium might explain the correlated functional status among segregating V segments, but an unknown experimental factor could not be ruled out. In this cohort, only TCR beta chains were sequenced, and detectable features were limited by the absence of alpha or paired-chain data. Immune exposure information for the cohort was limited to CMV serostatus.

V loses 7 bases at its end and J loses 1 base; junction bases beyond the gene matches: 4. From the cysteine up to the phenylalanine, the CDR3 has a length of 13 residues. Of the read, only the CDR3 DNA is kept; its 39 bases are in frame from base 1. Per the germline V gene, MNHNS is the CDR1 and SASEGT is the CDR2. Sample: PBMCs. This receptor was identified in a man aged 45-65 years in good health and CMV-seropositive. The V and J genes are TRBV6-1 and TRBJ2-7, and 7 junctional nucleotides match TRBD1. The DNA sequence is given as TGTGCCAGCACGGACAGGAGGTCCTACGAGCAGTACTTC. It specifies CASTDRRSYEQYF.